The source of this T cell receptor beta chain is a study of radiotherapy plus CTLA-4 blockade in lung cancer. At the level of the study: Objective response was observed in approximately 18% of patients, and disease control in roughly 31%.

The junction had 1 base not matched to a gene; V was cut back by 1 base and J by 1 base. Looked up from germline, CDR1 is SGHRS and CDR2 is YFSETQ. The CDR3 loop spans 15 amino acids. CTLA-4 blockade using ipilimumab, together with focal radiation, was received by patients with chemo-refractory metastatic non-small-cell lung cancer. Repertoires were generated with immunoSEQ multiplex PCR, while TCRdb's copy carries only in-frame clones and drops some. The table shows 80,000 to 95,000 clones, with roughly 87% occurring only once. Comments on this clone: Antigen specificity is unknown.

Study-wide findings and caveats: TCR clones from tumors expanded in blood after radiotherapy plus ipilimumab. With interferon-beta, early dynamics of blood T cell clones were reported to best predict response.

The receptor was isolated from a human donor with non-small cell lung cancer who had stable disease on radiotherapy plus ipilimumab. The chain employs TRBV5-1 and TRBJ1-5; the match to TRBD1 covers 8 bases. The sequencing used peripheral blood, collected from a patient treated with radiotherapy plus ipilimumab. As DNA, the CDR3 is TGCGCCAGCAGCTTGACAGGGGGAAGCAATCAGCCCCAGCATTTT. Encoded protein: CASSLTGGSNQPQHF.